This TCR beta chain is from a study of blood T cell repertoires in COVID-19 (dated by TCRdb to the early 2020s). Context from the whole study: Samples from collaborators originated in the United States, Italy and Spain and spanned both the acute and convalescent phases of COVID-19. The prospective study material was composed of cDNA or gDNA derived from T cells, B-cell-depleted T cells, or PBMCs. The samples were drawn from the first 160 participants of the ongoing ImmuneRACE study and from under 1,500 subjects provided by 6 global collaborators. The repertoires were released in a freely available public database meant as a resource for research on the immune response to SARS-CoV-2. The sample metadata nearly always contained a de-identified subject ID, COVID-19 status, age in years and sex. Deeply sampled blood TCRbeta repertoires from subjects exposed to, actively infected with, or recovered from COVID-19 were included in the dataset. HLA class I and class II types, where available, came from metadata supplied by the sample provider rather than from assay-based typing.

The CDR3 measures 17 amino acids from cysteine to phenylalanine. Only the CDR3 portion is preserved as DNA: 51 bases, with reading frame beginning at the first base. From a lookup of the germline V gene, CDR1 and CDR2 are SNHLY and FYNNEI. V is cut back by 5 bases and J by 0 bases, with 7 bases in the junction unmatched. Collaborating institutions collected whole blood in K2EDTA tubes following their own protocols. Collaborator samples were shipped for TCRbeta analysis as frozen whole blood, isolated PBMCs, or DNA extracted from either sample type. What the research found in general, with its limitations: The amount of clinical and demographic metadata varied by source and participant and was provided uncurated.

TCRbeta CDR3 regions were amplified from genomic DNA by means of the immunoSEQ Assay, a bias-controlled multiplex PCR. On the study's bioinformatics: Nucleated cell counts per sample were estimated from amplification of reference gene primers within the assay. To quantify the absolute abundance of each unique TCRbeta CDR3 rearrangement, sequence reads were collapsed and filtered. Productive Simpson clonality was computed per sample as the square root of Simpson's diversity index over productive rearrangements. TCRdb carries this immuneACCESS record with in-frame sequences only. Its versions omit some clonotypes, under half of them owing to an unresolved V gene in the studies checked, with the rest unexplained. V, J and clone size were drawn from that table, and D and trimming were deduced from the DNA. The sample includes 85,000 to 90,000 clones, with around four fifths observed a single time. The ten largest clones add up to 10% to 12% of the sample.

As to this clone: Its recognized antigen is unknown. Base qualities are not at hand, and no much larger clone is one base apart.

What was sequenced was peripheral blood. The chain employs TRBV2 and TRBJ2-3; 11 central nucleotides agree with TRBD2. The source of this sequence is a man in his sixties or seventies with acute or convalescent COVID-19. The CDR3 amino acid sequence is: CASSPTSGVSSTDTQYF. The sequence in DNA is TGTGCCAGCAGTCCGACTAGCGGGGTATCTAGCACAGATACGCAGTATTTT.